Following are 32 T cell receptor beta chains from one sample sequenced in a study of T cell responses to AZD1222 COVID-19 vaccine. Using immunoSEQ multiplex PCR, the repertoire was profiled, and TCRdb retains in-frame clones only, with some absent. Here the sample spans 75,000 to 85,000 clones, 70% to 90% being singletons. The sample consisted of peripheral blood, taken 28 days after the second AZD1222 dose. These receptors all stem from an adult who received the AZD1222 COVID-19 vaccine.

This rearrangement joins TRBV6-5 to TRBJ1-5; maybe TRBD1 (5 bases). V was clipped by 2 bases and J by 6 bases, with 11 bases between them. CDR3 length: 14 amino acids. In germline, CDR1 is MNHEY, CDR2 SVGAGI. The CDR3 sequence: CASSYGGSGQPQHF. Written as DNA, the CDR3 is TGTGCCAGCAGTTACGGGGGGTCCGGTCAGCCCCAGCATTTT.

This clone was picked up a small number of times. Because the CDR3 is missing its conserved closing phenylalanine or tryptophan, this is likely a read error. Because the CDR3's place on the DNA is in doubt, the DNA is left out and the CDR3 is given as listed by TCRdb. This chain joins TRBV6-1 and TRBJ2-7; TRBD1 reflects the table's D call only, with no check against the DNA. From germline, CDR1 is MNHNS and CDR2 SASEGT. The CDR3 extends over 10 residues, inclusive of both ends. The CDR3: CASSEPPGGN.

The CDR3 sequence is CASSKPIRAYEQYF. The CDR3 DNA is TGTGCCAGCAGTAAGCCGATTCGAGCCTACGAGCAGTACTTC. This chain joins TRBV6-2 or TRBV6-3 and TRBJ2-7; D is unresolved. Germline V gene data show CDR1 as MNHEY and CDR2 as SVGEGT. Trimming left V 5 bases short and J 2 bases short, with 13 bases between. The CDR3 has 14 residues.

V is TRBV18 and J is TRBJ1-4; tentatively, D is TRBD1 (6 bases). The CDR3 contains 17 residues. Germline assignment: CDR1 KGHSH and CDR2 LQKENI. V lost 2 bases and J lost 3, with 16 bases in between. CDR3 sequence: CASSPSWSGQANEKLFF. The CDR3 region has the DNA TGTGCCAGCTCACCAAGTTGGTCGGGACAAGCTAATGAAAAACTGTTTTTT.

This clone was seen just once. The V and J genes are TRBV11-3 and TRBJ2-3, with D perhaps matching TRBD2 (5 bases). Germline V gives CDR1 SGHNT, CDR2 YENEEA. CDR3 length: 16 residues. Trimming removed 5 bases from V and 3 bases from J, with 18 bases in between. CDR3 nucleotide sequence: TGTGCCAGCAGCCCTCGCGCCGGGGTCAGGACAGATACGCAGTATTTT. Amino acids: CASSPRAGVRTDTQYF.

In this sample, this clone turned up a few times. This chain joins TRBV7-2 and TRBJ2-2, with 9 bases that match TRBD1. Germline trimming cut 5 bases from V and 0 bases from J; bases unmatched to any gene: 4. The V gene's germline CDR1 is SGHTA and CDR2 FQGNSA. The length of the CDR3 is 16 residues. The CDR3 region has the DNA TGTGCCAGCAGCCATTGGGACAGGGCGAACACCGGGGAGCTGTTTTTT. It specifies CASSHWDRANTGELFF.

There are a few counts of this clone. V usage is TRBV7-3 and J usage is TRBJ1-1; no clear D gene. Germline CDR1 is SGHTA and CDR2 is FQGTGA. The V end was cut by 6 bases, the J end by 3 bases, with 11 bases between. The CDR3 has 13 residues. CDR3 region: CASRREPYTEAFF. In DNA form, the CDR3 reads TGTGCCAGCAGGAGGGAACCGTACACTGAAGCTTTCTTT.

This chain connects TRBV6-5 to TRBJ2-7, with 9 bases identical to TRBD1. V lost 7 bases and J lost 1; bases outside the gene matches: 8. The V gene's germline CDR1 is MNHEY and CDR2 SVGAGI. This CDR3 is 15 amino acids long. The CDR3 reads CASTYDGTGSYEQYF. CDR3 in DNA: TGTGCCAGCACCTATGACGGGACAGGGTCCTACGAGCAGTACTTC.

The chain uses TRBV10-3 and TRBJ1-5; 8 bases match TRBD1. The germline V gene encodes CDR1 ENHRY and CDR2 SYGVKD. With V trimmed by 2 bases and J by 2 bases, 11 bases remained unmatched. This CDR3 has 18 residues. The CDR3 here is CAISEGQGAARGNQPQHF. DNA for the CDR3: TGTGCCATCAGTGAGGGGCAGGGGGCCGCTAGGGGCAATCAGCCCCAGCATTTT.

The chain combines TRBV5-1 with TRBJ2-5, with 7 bases identical to TRBD2. The CDR3 runs to 15 residues. Trimming cost V 3 bases and J 0 bases; bases outside gene matches: 5. Germline V gives CDR1 SGHRS, CDR2 YFSETQ. The CDR3 spells CASSSAGTNQETQYF. As DNA, the CDR3 is TGCGCCAGCAGCTCAGCAGGGACTAACCAAGAGACCCAGTACTTC.

The chain links TRBV28 to TRBJ2-2; 12 bases are shared with TRBD1. CDR3 length: 17 amino acids. Germline-derived CDR1 and CDR2 are MDHEN and SYDVKM. V was pared by 6 bases and J by 8 bases, with 13 bases of the junction left unmatched. CDR3 DNA sequence: TGTGCCAGCAGCTCTCCGGGACAGGGGGCGAGTTTGGGGGAGCTGTTTTTT. It is translated as CASSSPGQGASLGELFF. Full variable domain (missing parts from reference TRBV28 and TRBJ2-2): DVKVTQSSRYLVKRTGEKVFLECVQDMDHENMFWYRQDPGLGLRLIYFSYDVKMKEKGDIPEGYSVSREKKERFSLILESASTNQTSMYLCASSSPGQGASLGELFFGEGSRLTVL.

The chain recombines TRBV5-5 with TRBJ2-7; weak D call: TRBD1 (5 bases). The CDR3 consists of 13 residues. Germline V CDR1 and CDR2: SGHKS, YYEKEE (reference sequence). The V and J ends lost 4 bases and 9 bases respectively, with 17 bases between them. In DNA form, the CDR3 reads TGTGCCAGCAGCCGGGTACAGGATTGGGGGCAGTACTTC. Its translation is CASSRVQDWGQYF.

J is TRBJ1-4 and V is TRBV6-5; no reliable D call. From germline, CDR1 is MNHEY and CDR2 SVGAGI. Between the trimmed V and J ends, which lost 2 bases and 0 bases, there was a span of 4 bases. The CDR3 totals 14 residues. This CDR3 is CASSYRATNEKLFF. In nucleotides, the CDR3 is TGTGCCAGCAGTTACCGAGCAACTAATGAAAAACTGTTTTTT.

This clone was seen more than once but under ten times. The chain has TRBV7-9 and TRBJ2-7; D might be TRBD2 (6 bases). The CDR3 length is 15 residues. The germline V and J ends were trimmed by 4 bases and 4 bases, with 17 bases remaining between them. The germline V gene has CDR1 SEHNR and CDR2 FQNEAQ (reference sequence). CDR3 protein: CASSSVGDFLYEQYF. CDR3 nucleotides: TGTGCCAGCAGCTCCGTCGGGGACTTCTTATACGAGCAGTACTTC. The variable domain in full, with the rest retrieved from reference TRBV7-9 and TRBJ2-7, is DTGVSQNPRHKITKRGQNVTFRCDPISEHNRLYWYRQTLGQGPEFLTYFQNEAQLEKSRLLSDRFSAERPKGSFSTLEIQRTEQGDSAMYLCASSSVGDFLYEQYFGPGTRLTVT.

The chain is built from TRBV24-1 and TRBJ1-1; 9 nucleotides line up with TRBD1. Unmatched junction bases numbered 2, after V lost 4 bases and J lost 0 bases. Germline loops: CDR1 KGHDR, CDR2 SFDVKD. This CDR3 region has 15 residues. This chain's CDR3 is CATSDGTGMNTEAFF. CDR3 sequence (DNA): TGTGCCACCAGTGACGGGACAGGGATGAACACTGAAGCTTTCTTT.

This clone appeared once. The genes are TRBV7-9 and TRBJ1-2; 7 bases line up with TRBD1. CDR1 SEHNR and CDR2 FQNEAQ come from the germline V gene (reference sequence). The CDR3 length is 16 residues. V dropped 5 bases and J dropped 0; count of bases not matched to a gene: 9. CDR3 in amino acids: CASSPAGGLANYGYTF. In DNA form, the CDR3 reads TGTGCCAGCAGCCCCGCAGGGGGTTTAGCTAACTATGGCTACACCTTC.

This clone appeared a single time. V gene TRBV4-1 combines with J gene TRBJ1-2; weak D call: TRBD1 (6 bases). The CDR3 runs to 16 residues. V was cut by 0 bases and J by 6 bases, with 17 bases left in between. The germline gives CDR1 MGHRA, CDR2 YSYEKL. CDR3 protein: CASSQDGQGYRNGYTF. In nucleotides, the CDR3 is TGCGCCAGCAGCCAAGATGGCCAGGGGTACCGAAATGGCTACACCTTC.

A single count supports this clone. The V and J genes are TRBV10-3 and TRBJ2-5; a weak D match, TRBD2 (5 bases). CDR1 is ENHRY and CDR2 is SYGVKD in the germline V gene. Trimming took off 6 bases at V and 2 bases at J, with 10 bases between the two ends. The CDR3 runs to 13 residues. The CDR3 region has the DNA TGTGCCATCAGCTCTACGGGGCAAGAGACCCAGTACTTC. Its translation: CAISSTGQETQYF.

This rearrangement joins TRBV9 to TRBJ2-7, with 10 bases matching TRBD1. Germline V gene sequence: CDR1 SGDLS, CDR2 YYNGEE. With V trimmed by 4 bases and J by 2 bases, 6 bases remained unmatched. The CDR3 contains 15 residues. CDR3 amino acids: CASSPRTGGPYEQYF. The CDR3 coding sequence is TGTGCCAGCAGCCCGAGGACAGGGGGTCCCTACGAGCAGTACTTC.

The V call is TRBV9, the J call TRBJ1-2; 10 bases map to TRBD1. The CDR3 consists of 15 residues. Germline CDR1 SGDLS, CDR2 YYNGEE. J was trimmed by 4 bases and V by 1 base; bases with no gene match: 4. CDR3 coding DNA: TGTGCCAGCAGCGTATTGGGGACAGGGGTCTATGGCTACACCTTC. Protein product: CASSVLGTGVYGYTF. Together with reference TRBV9 and TRBJ1-2, the CDR3 gives the full variable domain: DSGVTQTPKHLITATGQRVTLRCSPRSGDLSVYWYQQSLDQGLQFLIQYYNGEERAKGNILERFSAQQFPDLHSELNLSSLELGDSALYFCASSVLGTGVYGYTFGSGTRLTVV.

To note about this clone: Distinct nucleotide sequences in the sample also encode this CDR3. The rearrangement uses TRBV6-5 and TRBJ2-7; D is perhaps TRBD1 (6 bases). Germline V gene sequence: CDR1 MNHEY, CDR2 SVGAGI. This CDR3 comprises 14 residues. The V end was cut by 1 base, the J end by 2 bases, with 9 bases between. CDR3 nucleotide sequence: TGTGCCAGCAGTTACTTGGACAGAACCTACGAGCAGTACTTC. It yields the protein CASSYLDRTYEQYF.

CDR3 sequence: CASSPFPGQHSNQPQHF. The CDR3 nucleotides read TGTGCCAGCAGCCCTTTTCCGGGACAACATAGCAATCAGCCCCAGCATTTT. The V call is TRBV7-6, the J call TRBJ1-5; possibly TRBD1 for D (6 bases). The length of the CDR3 is 17 residues. From germline, CDR1 is SGHVS and CDR2 FNYEAQ. V lost 5 bases and J lost 0, with 17 bases in between. Complete variable domain (other parts from reference TRBV7-6 and TRBJ1-5): GAGVSQSPRYKVTKRGQDVALRCDPISGHVSLYWYRQALGQGPEFLTYFNYEAQQDKSGLPNDRFSAERPEGSISTLTIQRTEQRDSAMYRCASSPFPGQHSNQPQHFGDGTRLSIL.

The chain combines TRBV5-5 with TRBJ1-4; D unclear. Deletions cut 4 bases from V and 7 bases from J, with 17 bases between. This CDR3 has 15 residues. Per germline, CDR1 SGHKS and CDR2 YYEKEE (reference sequence). In nucleotides, the CDR3 is TGTGCCAGCAGCCTAACCCCGGTCCGGAGTGAAAAACTGTTTTTT. As protein: CASSLTPVRSEKLFF. Combining the CDR3 with reference TRBV5-5 and TRBJ1-4 gives the whole variable domain DAGVTQSPTHLIKTRGQQVTLRCSPISGHKSVSWYQQVLGQGPQFIFQYYEKEERGRGNFPDRFSARQFPNYSSELNVNALLLGDSALYLCASSLTPVRSEKLFFGSGTQLSVL.

A word on this clone: At one end, the junction sequence differs from germline, possibly due to a read error. The chain links TRBV7-2 to TRBJ2-2, with 8 bases lining up with TRBD1. The germline CDR1 and CDR2 sequences are SGHTA and FQGNSA. The CDR3 covers 15 residues. CDR3 protein: CASTDRGRGTGELFF. CDR3 nucleotides: TGTGCTAGCACCGACAGGGGACGAGGGACCGGGGAGCTGTTTTTT.

This chain joins TRBV10-3 and TRBJ2-1; D may be TRBD2 (6 bases). Germline V lookup: CDR1 ENHRY, CDR2 SYGVKD. CDR3 length equals 17 residues. V was clipped by 6 bases and J by 0 bases, with 18 bases between them. The CDR3 bases are TGTGCCATCAGGGAAGTTAGCGGAGCGAGCTCCTACAATGAGCAGTTCTTC. It translates to CAIREVSGASSYNEQFF.

CDR3 in DNA: TGTGCCAGCTCTCACTACGAGCAGTACTTC. This encodes CASSHYEQYF. The chain couples TRBV27 to TRBJ2-7; no clear D gene. CDR3 length: 10 residues. The V gene's germline CDR1 is MNHEY and CDR2 SMNVEV (reference sequence). V was pared by 8 bases and J by 3 bases, with 5 bases between.

The V call is TRBV6-5, the J call TRBJ1-2; TRBD1 aligns across 7 bases. With 5 bases clipped from V and 7 bases from J, the junction kept 10 bases outside the gene matches. Germline V gene sequence: CDR1 MNHEY, CDR2 SVGAGI. This CDR3 has 14 residues. CDR3 in amino acids: CASSRDSGLGGYTF. The CDR3 bases are TGTGCCAGCAGTCGGGACAGTGGCCTGGGTGGCTACACCTTC.

The chain joins TRBV9 to TRBJ2-3, with D perhaps assigned TRBD1 or TRBD2 (5 bases each). The germline V gene encodes CDR1 SGDLS and CDR2 YYNGEE. The CDR3 sequence is 16 residues long. V lost 2 bases to trimming and J lost 0 bases, with 13 bases between them. The CDR3 loop reads CASSVGVHFSTDTQYF. DNA for the CDR3: TGTGCCAGCAGCGTGGGGGTTCACTTTAGCACAGATACGCAGTATTTT.

The CDR3 here is CASVLGVRQPQHF. Written as DNA, the CDR3 is TGTGCCAGCGTTCTGGGGGTCCGGCAGCCCCAGCATTTT. The chain recombines TRBV2 with TRBJ1-5; TRBD1 is a possible D gene (5 bases). Germline CDR1 is SNHLY and CDR2 is FYNNEI. The CDR3 runs to 13 residues. Trimming took off 8 bases at V and 7 bases at J, with 15 bases between the two ends.

CDR3 sequence reads: CASSLTGNTEAFF. For the CDR3, the DNA is TGTGCCAGCAGTTTAACAGGGAATACTGAAGCTTTCTTT. The chain has TRBV6-5 and TRBJ1-1, with D possibly TRBD1 on 6 matching bases. The CDR3 contains 13 residues. The germline V and J ends were trimmed by 4 bases and 5 bases, with 11 bases remaining between them. The germline V gene encodes CDR1 MNHEY and CDR2 SVGAGI.

The V call is TRBV28, the J call TRBJ2-7; TRBD1 matches 8 bases. Losses at the gene ends were 7 bases for V and 1 base for J; bases not matched to a gene: 9. This CDR3 is 15 amino acids long. Germline CDR1 and CDR2: MDHEN and SYDVKM. For the CDR3, the DNA is TGTGCCAGCATCCGCATCGGACAGGGATCCTACGAGCAGTACTTC. Its protein product is CASIRIGQGSYEQYF.

The genes are TRBV5-8 and TRBJ2-2; D remains unclear. V was trimmed by 8 bases and J by 1 base, leaving 3 bases between them. This CDR3 region has 11 residues. Germline V gene sequence: CDR1 SGHTS, CDR2 YDEGEE. CDR3 protein: CASENTGELFF. The CDR3 DNA sequence: TGTGCCAGTGAGAACACCGGGGAGCTGTTTTTT.